This TCR beta chain emerged from a study of blood T cell repertoires in COVID-19. Study-wide background: The United States, Italy and Spain supplied acute and convalescent COVID-19 samples.

This CDR3 is 16 amino acids long. CDR1 is SGHAT and CDR2 is FQNNGV in the germline V gene. V gave up 4 bases and J gave up 2 bases; unmatched junction bases: 4. The protocol was immunoSEQ multiplex PCR, while the TCRdb copy is restricted to in-frame clones and leaves out a portion. Here the sample spans tens of thousands of clones, 65% to 90% being singletons. The source of this sequence is a woman aged 60-75 years with acute or convalescent COVID-19. The sequenced material came from peripheral blood. The rearrangement links TRBV11-2 to TRBJ2-3; 12 nucleotides match TRBD2. The CDR3, as DNA: TGTGCCAGCAGCTGGAGACTAGCGGGGGTCACAGATACGCAGTATTTT. It specifies CASSWRLAGVTDTQYF.